A single sample is the source of the 6 T cell receptor beta chains below, sequenced in a study of early T cells in non-severe SARS-CoV-2 infection. Using its own MiXCR run on the 5' RACE reads, TCRdb lists one record per CDR3 protein. Counted here are tens of thousands of distinct CDR3 sequences, about 3.7% occurring once; the ten biggest clones make up roughly 6%. Specimen: whole blood. Receptors were obtained from an adult who was a healthcare worker with PCR-confirmed SARS-CoV-2 infection or an uninfected control (not recorded which).

This clonotype was counted only a few times. The V call is TRBV7-3, the J call TRBJ2-1; the match to TRBD2 covers 10 bases. This CDR3 is 16 amino acids long. CDR1 is SGHTA and CDR2 is FQGTGA in the germline V gene. V gave up 4 bases and J gave up 4 bases; unmatched junction bases: 7. DNA for the CDR3: TGTGCCAGCAGCTCCCGTACTAGCGGGGAGTACAATGAGCAGTTCTTC. It yields the protein CASSSRTSGEYNEQFF.

Many counts were recorded for this clonotype. This chain joins TRBV12-3 or TRBV12-4 and TRBJ1-5; TRBD1 is a possible D gene (5 bases). V gave up 3 bases and J gave up 5 bases, with 8 bases separating them. CDR3 size: 13 residues. DNA of the CDR3: TGTGCCAGCAGTTTCGGAGGGGATCAGCCCCAGCATTTT. Translating gives CASSFGGDQPQHF.

This clonotype has ten or more counts. The chain recombines TRBV20-1 with TRBJ2-3; TRBD2 agrees at 13 bases. The V and J ends lost 2 bases and 2 bases, in that order; junction bases with no gene match: 10. The CDR3 is made up of 18 amino acids. Per germline, CDR1 DFQATT and CDR2 SNEGSKA (reference sequence). The CDR3 DNA sequence: TGCAGTGCTAGACCACGGACTAGCGGGGGCTCCGACACAGATACGCAGTATTTT. Amino acid sequence: CSARPRTSGGSDTDTQYF.

The V and J genes are TRBV28 and TRBJ2-7, with D hard to call. V was clipped by 5 bases and J by 0 bases, with 5 bases between them. The CDR3 is 12 amino acids. The V gene's germline CDR1 is MDHEN and CDR2 SYDVKM. In DNA, the CDR3 is TGTGCCAGCAGTGACCCCTCCTACGAGCAGTACTTC. Translated: CASSDPSYEQYF.

This clonotype was recorded at least ten times. The chain combines TRBV9 with TRBJ1-1; D call uncertain. Germline V gene data show CDR1 as SGDLS and CDR2 as YYNGEE. Deletions cut 3 bases from V and 5 bases from J, with 14 bases between. The CDR3 consists of 14 residues. For the CDR3, the DNA is TGTGCCAGCAGCGGACCCAAACATGGGACTGAAGCTTTCTTT. Its protein is CASSGPKHGTEAFF.

This clonotype has ten or more counts. This rearrangement joins TRBV6-2 or TRBV6-3 to TRBJ2-3, with a possible D match to TRBD2 (5 bases). Trimming cost V 2 bases and J 7 bases, with 13 bases left between them. This CDR3 spans 14 amino acids. Germline CDR1 and CDR2: MNHEY and SVGEGT. The CDR3 DNA follows: TGTGCCAGCAGTTACGCGGGCAGTTCATATACGCAGTATTTT. Translation: CASSYAGSSYTQYF.